This section outlines one T cell receptor (beta chain) sequence together with its context. The CDR3 is made up of 13 amino acids. CDR1 is WNHNN and CDR2 is SYGVQD in the germline V gene (reference sequence). Trimming pared 3 bases from V and 6 bases from J, leaving 9 bases between. The data belong to a study of blood T cell repertoires in COVID-19. Study context: Acute-phase and convalescent COVID-19 samples originated in the United States, Italy and Spain.

In the source study's methods: Reference gene primer amplification yielded estimated nucleated cell counts. Some clones are missing from TCRdb's copy, which holds only in-frame ones; the method was immunoSEQ multiplex PCR. The DNA gave D and trimming, while V, J and clone size come from that table. Of 410,000 or so clones in the sample, about nine tenths are singletons; the top ten hold 1.4% to 1.5%. The V and J genes are TRBV10-1 and TRBJ1-5; the D gene is possibly TRBD1 (6 bases). The TCR was taken from a woman in her 30s with active or convalescent COVID-19. Sequencing was performed on peripheral blood. The CDR3 is CASSEQGVQPQHF. CDR3 DNA: TGCGCCAGCAGTGAACAGGGAGTTCAGCCCCAGCATTTT.